This T cell receptor (beta chain) was identified during a study of T cell changes during pregnancy in multiple sclerosis. Assay: immunoSEQ multiplex PCR; the TCRdb copy retains only in-frame clones and omits some. The profile shows about 50,000 clones, about 93% of them singletons. This CDR3 comprises 14 residues. V lost 4 bases and J lost 2, with 12 bases in between. Germline assignment: CDR1 SGHNT and CDR2 YYREEE (reference sequence). Source: CD4+ T cells from peripheral blood mononuclear cells, taken after pregnancy. This chain links TRBV5-4 with TRBJ1-2, with D uncertain. The receptor comes from a female donor in good health, enrolled as a control in a pregnancy study. The DNA of the CDR3 is TGTGCCAGCAGCCCCGTGCTTGGCAACTATGGCTACACCTTC. Protein sequence: CASSPVLGNYGYTF. Complete variable domain (other parts from reference TRBV5-4 and TRBJ1-2): ETGVTQSPTHLIKTRGQQVTLRCSSQSGHNTVSWYQQALGQGPQFIFQYYREEENGRGNFPPRFSGLQFPNYSSELNVNALELDDSALYLCASSPVLGNYGYTFGSGTRLTVV.